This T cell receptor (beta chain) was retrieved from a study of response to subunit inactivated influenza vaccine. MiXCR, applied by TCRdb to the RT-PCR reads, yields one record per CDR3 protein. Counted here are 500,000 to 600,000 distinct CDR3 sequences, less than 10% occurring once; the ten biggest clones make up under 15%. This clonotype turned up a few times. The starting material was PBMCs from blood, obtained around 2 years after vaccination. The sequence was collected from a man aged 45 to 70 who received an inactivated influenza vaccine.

The CDR3 reads CSALPVGQGSNTEAFF. The CDR3 coding sequence is TGCAGTGCTCTACCCGTGGGACAGGGGTCGAACACTGAAGCTTTCTTT. This chain links TRBV20-1 with TRBJ1-1; 10 bases are shared with TRBD1. The CDR3 extends over 16 amino acids. Germline loops: CDR1 DFQATT, CDR2 SNEGSKA (reference sequence). The trim removed 5 bases at V and 1 base at J, leaving 10 bases unmatched.